This T cell receptor (beta chain) appears in the sequencing data of a study of cytomegalovirus exposure and HLA in healthy donors. Study results and limitations: The listing of approximately 160 TCR beta chains classed them as cytomegalovirus-associated. Confirmation was obtained in vitro that a few CMV-associated chains are specific for CMV antigens. Later analysis demonstrated an association between a missense DCLRE1C variant and TCR beta V- and J-gene trimming. In an earlier analysis, about 87% or about 30%: the productive usage of most TCR beta V segments.

The CDR3 loop spans 12 amino acids. Germline V gives CDR1 KGHSH, CDR2 LQKENI. This clone appeared a single time. Its antigen is undetermined. The junction departs from the called germline gene at one end, perhaps through a read error. In the PCR, 60 Vbeta and 13 Jbeta primers were used. Libraries were prepared by immunoSEQ multiplex PCR; TCRdb keeps only in-frame clonotypes and omits some of them. The sample holds about 170,000 clones, roughly 73% seen once. This clonotype was sampled from a female donor in good health and CMV-seronegative. The sequencing input was PBMCs. V is TRBV18 and J is TRBJ1-5, with unresolved D. The CDR3 coding sequence is TGTGCCAGCTCAGGGCGCAACCAGCCCCAGCATTTT. It is translated as CASSGRNQPQHF.